The present entry profiles one T cell receptor beta chain with its context. Its target is not known. The data are from a study of OX40 agonist ivuxolimab in advanced cancers. At the level of the study: Ivuxolimab, which patients received intravenously every 2 weeks, was dosed at 0.01 to 10 mg/kg. Patients were 82.7% male with ages roughly 23 to 79, mean 60. Prior therapy, whether anti-PD-1, anti-PD-L1 or anti-CTLA-4, was allowed, and approximately 40% had some.

Study-wide findings and caveats: Expanded clones were, on average, more numerous among CD8+ T cells than CD4+.

Some clones are missing from TCRdb's copy, which holds only in-frame ones; the method was immunoSEQ multiplex PCR. Seen here are 55,000 to 85,000 clones, 70% to 90% observed once, and the top ten hold 1.3%. The origin of this receptor is an adult with an advanced solid tumor such as melanoma, head and neck, liver or kidney cancer. The sample here was CD4+ or CD8+ T cells sorted from blood, taken in a trial of the OX40 agonist ivuxolimab.

The CDR3 spells CASSAGVGSYEQYF. CDR3 bases: TGTGCCAGCAGTGCAGGGGTGGGCTCCTACGAGCAGTACTTC. The chain links TRBV7-9 to TRBJ2-7; TRBD1 might be the D (6 bases). The ends were cut back, 6 bases at V and 0 bases at J, with 12 bases in the middle. Germline lookup yields CDR1 SEHNR and CDR2 FQNEAQ (reference sequence). This CDR3 has 14 amino acids. Supplemented by reference TRBV7-9 and TRBJ2-7, the full variable domain reads DTGVSQNPRHKITKRGQNVTFRCDPISEHNRLYWYRQTLGQGPEFLTYFQNEAQLEKSRLLSDRFSAERPKGSFSTLEIQRTEQGDSAMYLCASSAGVGSYEQYFGPGTRLTVT.